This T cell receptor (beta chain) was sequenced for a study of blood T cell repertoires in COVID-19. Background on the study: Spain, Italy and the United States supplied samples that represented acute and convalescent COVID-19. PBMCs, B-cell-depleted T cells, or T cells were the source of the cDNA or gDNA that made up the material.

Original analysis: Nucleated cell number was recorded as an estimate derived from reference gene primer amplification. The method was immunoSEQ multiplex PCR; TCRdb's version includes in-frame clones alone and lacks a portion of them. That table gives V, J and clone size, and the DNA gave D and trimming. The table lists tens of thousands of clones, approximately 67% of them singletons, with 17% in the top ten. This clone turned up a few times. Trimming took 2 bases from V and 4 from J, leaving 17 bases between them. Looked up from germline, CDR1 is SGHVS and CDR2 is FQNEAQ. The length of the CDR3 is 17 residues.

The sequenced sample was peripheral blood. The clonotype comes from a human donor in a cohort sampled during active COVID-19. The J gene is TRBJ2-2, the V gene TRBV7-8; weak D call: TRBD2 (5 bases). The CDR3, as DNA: TGTGCCAGCAGCTTATTGCGCCGGGGAGCACGCACCGGGGAGCTGTTTTTT. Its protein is CASSLLRRGARTGELFF.